The 2 T cell receptor beta chains in this list originate from one sample, sequenced in a study of lymphopenia after photon versus proton radiotherapy. Sequencing was performed with immunoSEQ multiplex PCR; in TCRdb, only in-frame clones are kept and a portion is missing. The data contain more than 70,000 clones, around 83% of them seen just once; the ten biggest clones take up 1.3% to 1.5%. The sample here was peripheral blood, taken from a patient treated with proton-based radiotherapy. The receptors here all came from a man between 60 and 75 years old with pancreatic cancer.

The rearrangement uses TRBV28 and TRBJ2-1; 9 bases fit TRBD2. Losses at the gene ends were 7 bases for V and 5 bases for J; bases not matched to a gene: 9. Germline V lookup: CDR1 MDHEN, CDR2 SYDVKM. The CDR3 is 15 amino acids. The CDR3 DNA is TGTGCCAGCAATATTGCGGGGGGGCTAAACAATGAGCAGTTCTTC. This gives the protein CASNIAGGLNNEQFF.

This clone appeared a few times. J is TRBJ1-3 and V is TRBV6-6; 7 nucleotides agree with TRBD1. Germline CDR1 reads MNHNY; CDR2 reads SVGAGI (reference sequence). The CDR3 consists of 14 residues. V lost 6 bases to trimming and J lost 5 bases; unmatched junction nucleotides: 7. DNA of the CDR3: TGTGCCAGCAGCACCGGGACAGCCAGAAACACCATATATTTT. It translates to CASSTGTARNTIYF.